The 25 T cell receptor beta chains below were found in one sample sequenced in a study of graft-versus-host responses after intestinal transplantation. Their specific antigens are unknown. Profiled with immunoSEQ multiplex PCR; TCRdb holds only in-frame clones, not every one. The sample has about 93,000 clones, 90% to 95% seen once. The material was unstimulated CD8+ T cells sorted from spleen or lymph node cells, obtained before intestinal transplant. Source of these receptors: a human donor who received an intestinal transplant.

V gene TRBV4-2 combines with J gene TRBJ2-4; 9 nucleotides agree with TRBD1. Germline values: CDR1 LGHNA, CDR2 YNFKEQ. After removal of 3 bases from V and 6 bases from J, the junction contained 6 bases not matched to a gene. The CDR3 contains 15 residues. The CDR3 DNA reads as TGTGCCAGCAGCCACAACCGGGACAGGGCAAACATTCAGTACTTC. It encodes CASSHNRDRANIQYF.

The rearrangement uses TRBV7-6 and TRBJ2-2, with D maybe TRBD2 (5 bases). The V gene lost 4 bases and the J gene lost 7 bases, with 10 bases spanning the gap. CDR1 and CDR2 from the germline V gene are SGHVS and FNYEAQ. This CDR3 is 13 amino acids long. The CDR3 loop is CASSSAGSGELFF. DNA for the CDR3: TGTGCCAGCAGCTCCGCGGGCAGCGGGGAGCTGTTTTTT.

V and J are TRBV19 and TRBJ2-1; no clear D. The V end was cut by 1 base, the J end by 5 bases, with 12 bases between. CDR1 and CDR2 from the germline V gene are LNHDA and SQIVND (reference sequence). The CDR3 has 15 residues. In nucleotides, the CDR3 is TGTGCCAGTAGTATAGTGTCTTACGGTCACAATGAGCAGTTCTTC. Residues: CASSIVSYGHNEQFF.

The chain links TRBV4-1 to TRBJ1-1; D might be TRBD1 (5 bases). The CDR3 runs 11 residues. CDR1 is MGHRA, CDR2 YSYEKL, per germline. Trimming left V 1 base short and J 8 bases short, with 5 bases between. The CDR3 spells CASSQGQEAFF. As DNA, the CDR3 is TGCGCCAGCAGCCAAGGACAGGAAGCTTTCTTT.

The chain has TRBV11-2 and TRBJ2-2, with 8 bases lining up with TRBD2. This CDR3 comprises 18 residues. V lost 3 bases, J lost 5 bases, and 14 bases stayed unmatched. Germline V gives CDR1 SGHAT, CDR2 FQNNGV. Here the CDR3 reads CASSFLGAGVGWTGELFF. The CDR3 nucleotides read TGTGCCAGCAGCTTTTTGGGAGCGGGGGTGGGTTGGACCGGGGAGCTGTTTTTT.

This chain connects TRBV30 to TRBJ1-2, with 8 bases lining up with TRBD1. The J segment lost 7 bases and the V segment lost 3 bases, leaving 13 bases of the junction unmatched. Germline CDR1 and CDR2: GTSNPN and SVGIG (reference sequence). The length of the CDR3 is 15 residues. CDR3 bases: TGTGCCTGGAGGGGAACCCGGGACAGGCAGAGTGGCTACACCTTC. Its protein product is CAWRGTRDRQSGYTF.

The DNA of the CDR3 is TGTGCCAGTAGTGGGACACCGTACGAGCAGTACTTC. Encoded protein: CASSGTPYEQYF. This sequence joins TRBV19 and TRBJ2-7, with D possibly being TRBD1 (6 bases). CDR3 length: 12 amino acids. Germline CDR1 reads LNHDA; CDR2 reads SQIVND (reference sequence). Trimming cost V 5 bases and J 4 bases, with 9 bases left between them.

This chain joins TRBV5-1 and TRBJ2-1, with 10 bases aligning to TRBD2. CDR3 length equals 15 residues. The germline CDR1 and CDR2 sequences are SGHRS and YFSETQ. Unmatched junction bases numbered 9, after V lost 4 bases and J lost 8 bases. CDR3 sequence (DNA): TGCGCCAGCAGCCCGAATCCAGCGGGAGGGGATGAGCAGTTCTTC. It codes for CASSPNPAGGDEQFF.

J is TRBJ2-7 and V is TRBV2; D remains unclear. V lost 8 bases and J lost 4, with 6 bases in between. CDR1 is SNHLY, CDR2 FYNNEI, per germline. This CDR3 contains 10 residues. CDR3 protein: CASGDYEQYF. As DNA, the CDR3 is TGTGCCAGCGGAGATTACGAGCAGTACTTC. Variable domain in full (rest from reference TRBV2 and TRBJ2-7): EPEVTQTPSHQVTQMGQEVILRCVPISNHLYFYWYRQILGQKVEFLVSFYNNEISEKSEIFDDQFSVERPDGSNFTLKIRSTKLEDSAMYFCASGDYEQYFGPGTRLTVT.

The chain combines TRBV30 with TRBJ2-3; weak D call: TRBD1 (5 bases). The CDR3 spans 13 residues. The germline CDR1 and CDR2 sequences are GTSNPN and SVGIG (reference sequence). V was cut by 0 bases and J by 1 base, with 5 bases left in between. The CDR3 region has the DNA TGTGCCTGGAGTGTAGGGGGCACAGATACGCAGTATTTT. It translates to CAWSVGGTDTQYF.

This chain joins TRBV4-3 and TRBJ2-6; possibly TRBD1 for D (5 bases). The germline V and J ends were trimmed by 0 bases and 0 bases, with 6 bases remaining between them. In germline, CDR1 is LGHNA, CDR2 YSLEER. The CDR3 spans 16 residues. The CDR3 sequence is CASSQDDSSGANVLTF. The CDR3 coding sequence is TGCGCCAGCAGCCAAGACGACAGCTCTGGGGCCAACGTCCTGACTTTC.

This chain connects TRBV6-1 to TRBJ2-7; TRBD1 aligns across 10 bases. The V gene end was trimmed by 3 bases and the J gene end by 2 bases; junction bases not matched to a gene: 7. The CDR3 is 16 amino acids. CDR1 is MNHNS and CDR2 is SASEGT in the germline V gene. CDR3 loop: CASSERGTGVAYEQYF. As DNA, the CDR3 is TGTGCCAGCAGTGAGAGGGGGACAGGGGTGGCCTACGAGCAGTACTTC.

In regard to this clone: The same CDR3 also results from other DNA sequences found in this sample. This rearrangement joins TRBV19 to TRBJ2-7, with 7 bases matching TRBD2. CDR1 LNHDA and CDR2 SQIVND come from the germline V gene (reference sequence). The CDR3 covers 14 residues. The V gene end was trimmed by 6 bases and the J gene end by 4 bases; junction bases not matched to a gene: 9. The chain's CDR3 is CASSPSSGGYEQYF. For the CDR3, the DNA is TGTGCCAGTAGCCCCTCGTCGGGGGGATACGAGCAGTACTTC.

The chain joins TRBV5-4 to TRBJ2-2, with D possibly being TRBD1 (5 bases). CDR3 size: 12 residues. V shed 3 bases and J shed 8 bases, with 8 bases lying between them. Germline lookup yields CDR1 SGHNT and CDR2 YYREEE (reference sequence). The CDR3 spells CASSWGPGELFF. CDR3 in DNA: TGTGCCAGCAGCTGGGGCCCGGGGGAGCTGTTTTTT.

This clone was detected once. The gene calls are TRBV11-2 and TRBJ2-1, with TRBD2 matching over 13 bases. Germline loops: CDR1 SGHAT, CDR2 FQNNGV. The CDR3 is 15 residues long. The junction had 8 bases not matched to a gene; V was cut back by 5 bases and J by 10 bases. The CDR3: CASSQSGLAGSEQFF. The CDR3 DNA sequence: TGTGCCAGCAGCCAATCGGGACTAGCGGGGTCGGAGCAGTTCTTC.

The chain links TRBV2 to TRBJ1-5; TRBD1 agrees at 11 bases. Looked up from germline, CDR1 is SNHLY and CDR2 is FYNNEI. The CDR3 spans 15 residues. Trimming at V came to 3 bases and at J to 3 bases, leaving 1 base not matched to a gene. The CDR3 here is CASSEGQGDNQPQHF. The CDR3 nucleotides read TGTGCCAGCAGTGAGGGACAGGGGGACAATCAGCCCCAGCATTTT.

This sequence joins TRBV5-1 and TRBJ1-2, with TRBD1 as a possible D gene (6 bases). Germline CDR1 is SGHRS and CDR2 is YFSETQ. The CDR3 is 14 amino acids. V was clipped by 0 bases and J by 7 bases, with 13 bases between them. The CDR3 reads CASSLAGGGLGYTF. The DNA of the CDR3 is TGCGCCAGCAGCTTGGCGGGGGGCGGCCTTGGCTACACCTTC.

This clone appeared a single time. This chain joins TRBV7-9 and TRBJ1-1, with 7 bases identical to TRBD1. The germline CDR1 and CDR2 sequences are SEHNR and FQNEAQ (reference sequence). This CDR3 is built from 18 residues. Trimming at V came to 4 bases and at J to 4 bases, leaving 18 bases not matched to a gene. CDR3 sequence reads: CASSSSSIDRVGGTEAFF. CDR3 DNA: TGTGCCAGCAGCTCCTCAAGCATAGACAGGGTGGGGGGCACTGAAGCTTTCTTT. The full variable domain, rest sourced from reference TRBV7-9 and TRBJ1-1, is DTGVSQNPRHKITKRGQNVTFRCDPISEHNRLYWYRQTLGQGPEFLTYFQNEAQLEKSRLLSDRFSAERPKGSFSTLEIQRTEQGDSAMYLCASSSSSIDRVGGTEAFFGQGTRLTVV.

V is TRBV15 and J is TRBJ2-5; TRBD2 aligns across 9 bases. Germline assignment: CDR1 LNHNV and CDR2 YYDKDF (reference sequence). This CDR3 contains 15 residues. The J segment lost 5 bases and the V segment lost 3 bases, leaving 7 bases of the junction unmatched. CDR3 nucleotide sequence: TGTGCCACCAGCAGCCTTAGCGGGGGCGGGGAGACCCAGTACTTC. Translation gives CATSSLSGGGETQYF.

The chain joins TRBV11-2 to TRBJ1-1; D uncertain. Trimming removed 1 base from V and 3 bases from J, with 12 bases in between. CDR1 and CDR2 (germline): SGHAT, FQNNGV. This CDR3 has 15 residues. The CDR3 region is CASSLGGRSDTEAFF. The CDR3 DNA is TGTGCCAGCAGCTTAGGTGGGCGCTCGGACACTGAAGCTTTCTTT.

The chain joins TRBV7-9 to TRBJ1-1; 10 bases match TRBD1. The length of the CDR3 is 17 residues. Germline loops: CDR1 SEHNR, CDR2 FQNEAQ (reference sequence). The J segment lost 1 base and the V segment lost 5 bases, leaving 10 bases of the junction unmatched. The DNA for the CDR3 is TGTGCCAGCAGCCCTGGACAGGGGGTGAGAGGGAACACTGAAGCTTTCTTT. This encodes CASSPGQGVRGNTEAFF. Using reference TRBV7-9 and TRBJ1-1 for the parts outside the CDR3, the full variable domain is DTGVSQNPRHKITKRGQNVTFRCDPISEHNRLYWYRQTLGQGPEFLTYFQNEAQLEKSRLLSDRFSAERPKGSFSTLEIQRTEQGDSAMYLCASSPGQGVRGNTEAFFGQGTRLTVV.

The J gene is TRBJ2-7, the V gene TRBV15; 8 nucleotides agree with TRBD2. This CDR3 comprises 12 residues. J lost 1 base, V lost 8 bases, and 1 base had no gene match. Looked up from germline, CDR1 is LNHNV and CDR2 is YYDKDF (reference sequence). The CDR3 reads CATREGSYEQYF. CDR3 DNA: TGTGCCACCCGGGAGGGGTCCTACGAGCAGTACTTC.

This chain uses TRBV19 with TRBJ2-1; 7 bases map to TRBD1. CDR3 size: 17 residues. CDR1 is LNHDA and CDR2 is SQIVND in the germline V gene (reference sequence). The J segment lost 2 bases and the V segment lost 1 base, leaving 8 bases of the junction unmatched. The CDR3 sequence is CASSIARDSRAYNEQFF. The CDR3 DNA reads TGTGCCAGTAGTATAGCCCGGGACAGTAGGGCCTACAATGAGCAGTTCTTC.

The chain carries TRBV28 and TRBJ2-1; 10 bases line up with TRBD2. The CDR3 is 15 amino acids. The trim removed 4 bases at V and 4 bases at J, leaving 4 bases unmatched. Germline CDR1 MDHEN, CDR2 SYDVKM. The CDR3 DNA reads TGTGCCAGCAGTTCCCTAGCGGGGGTTTACAATGAGCAGTTCTTC. It yields the protein CASSSLAGVYNEQFF.

J is TRBJ2-7 and V is TRBV27; a possible D gene is TRBD2 (5 bases). CDR3 size: 14 residues. Germline V CDR1 and CDR2: MNHEY, SMNVEV (reference sequence). Trimming pared 7 bases from V and 2 bases from J, leaving 15 bases between. The CDR3 DNA sequence: TGTGCCAGCATATACCGTGGGAGAACCTACGAGCAGTACTTC. This encodes CASIYRGRTYEQYF.